The source of this T cell receptor beta chain is a study of blood T cell repertoires in COVID-19. Study-level information: The study drew acute and convalescent COVID-19 samples from the United States, Italy and Spain.

This CDR3 is built from 13 residues. The study recruited people aged roughly 18 to 89 years across about 25 US areas. Cohort placement rested on clinical history that participants reported themselves. How the authors handled the data: Estimates of nucleated cell counts were drawn from the amplification of reference gene primers. Libraries were prepared by immunoSEQ multiplex PCR; TCRdb keeps only in-frame clonotypes and omits some of them. V and J calls and clone size follow that table, whereas D and trimming were derived from the DNA. The sample consists of some 270,000 clones, about 90% of them appearing once.

This receptor was identified in a woman aged 25 to 39 with acute COVID-19. The sequenced material came from PBMCs or T cells enriched from blood (not recorded which). V is TRBV12-3 or TRBV12-4 and J is TRBJ2-3; 7 nucleotides line up with TRBD2. The CDR3 DNA reads as TGTGCTCTTGGGGGAGGGCTGGCAGATACGCAGTATTTT. As protein: CALGGGLADTQYF.